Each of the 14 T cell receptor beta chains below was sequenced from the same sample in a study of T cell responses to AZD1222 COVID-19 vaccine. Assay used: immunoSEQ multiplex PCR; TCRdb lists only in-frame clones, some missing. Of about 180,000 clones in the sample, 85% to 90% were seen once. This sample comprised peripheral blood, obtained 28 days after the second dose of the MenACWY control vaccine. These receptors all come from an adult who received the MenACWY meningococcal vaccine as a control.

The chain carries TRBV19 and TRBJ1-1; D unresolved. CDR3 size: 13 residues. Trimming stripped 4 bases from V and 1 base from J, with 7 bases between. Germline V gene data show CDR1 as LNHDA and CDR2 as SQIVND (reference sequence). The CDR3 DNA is TGTGCCAGTAGTAACTTTCCGAACACTGAAGCTTTCTTT. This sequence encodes CASSNFPNTEAFF.

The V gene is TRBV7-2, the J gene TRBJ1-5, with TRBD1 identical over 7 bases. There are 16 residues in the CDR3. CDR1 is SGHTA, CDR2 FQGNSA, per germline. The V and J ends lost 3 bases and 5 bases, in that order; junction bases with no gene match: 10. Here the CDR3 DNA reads TGTGCCAGCAGCTTCACGGGGGGTACAGGGGATCAGCCCCAGCATTTT. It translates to CASSFTGGTGDQPQHF.

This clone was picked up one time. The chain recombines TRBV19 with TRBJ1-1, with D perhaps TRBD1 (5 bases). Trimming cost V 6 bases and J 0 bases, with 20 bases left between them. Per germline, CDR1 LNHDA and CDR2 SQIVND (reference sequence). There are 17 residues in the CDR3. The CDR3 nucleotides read TGTGCCAGTAGGGCTCTACCCGGGGGGGAGATGAACACTGAAGCTTTCTTT. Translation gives CASRALPGGEMNTEAFF.

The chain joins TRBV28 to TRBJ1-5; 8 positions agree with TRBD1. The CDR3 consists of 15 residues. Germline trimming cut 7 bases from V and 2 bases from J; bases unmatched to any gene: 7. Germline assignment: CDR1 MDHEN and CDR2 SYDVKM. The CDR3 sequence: CASIGQGEGNQPQHF. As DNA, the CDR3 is TGTGCCAGCATTGGACAGGGTGAGGGCAATCAGCCCCAGCATTTT.

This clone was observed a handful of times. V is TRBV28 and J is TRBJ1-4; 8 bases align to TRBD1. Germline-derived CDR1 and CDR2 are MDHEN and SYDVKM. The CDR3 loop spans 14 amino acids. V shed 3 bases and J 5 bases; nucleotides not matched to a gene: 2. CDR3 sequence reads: CASSFDRGNEKLFF. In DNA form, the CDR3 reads TGTGCCAGCAGTTTTGACAGGGGCAATGAAAAACTGTTTTTT.

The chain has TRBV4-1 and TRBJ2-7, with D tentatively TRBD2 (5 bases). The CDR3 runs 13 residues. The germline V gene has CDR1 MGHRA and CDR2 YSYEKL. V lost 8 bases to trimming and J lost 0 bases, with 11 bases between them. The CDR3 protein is CASPEDCSYEQYF. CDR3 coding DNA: TGCGCCAGCCCTGAGGACTGCTCCTACGAGCAGTACTTC.

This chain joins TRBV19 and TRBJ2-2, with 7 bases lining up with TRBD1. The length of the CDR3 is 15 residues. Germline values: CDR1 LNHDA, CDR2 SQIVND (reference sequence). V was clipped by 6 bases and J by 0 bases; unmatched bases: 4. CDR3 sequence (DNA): TGTGCCAGTAGACCGGGACAGACGAACACCGGGGAGCTGTTTTTT. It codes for CASRPGQTNTGELFF. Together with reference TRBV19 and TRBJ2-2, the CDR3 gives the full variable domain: DGGITQSPKYLFRKEGQNVTLSCEQNLNHDAMYWYRQDPGQGLRLIYYSQIVNDFQKGDIAEGYSVSREKKESFPLTVTSAQKNPTAFYLCASRPGQTNTGELFFGEGSRLTVL.

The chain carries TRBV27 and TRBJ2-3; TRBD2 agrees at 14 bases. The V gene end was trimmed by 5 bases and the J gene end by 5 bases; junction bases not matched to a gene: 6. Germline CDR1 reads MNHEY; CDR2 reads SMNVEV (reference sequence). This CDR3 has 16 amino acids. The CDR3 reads CASSPGTSGRRDTQYF. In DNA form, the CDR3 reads TGTGCCAGCAGTCCCGGGACTAGCGGGAGAAGAGATACGCAGTATTTT.

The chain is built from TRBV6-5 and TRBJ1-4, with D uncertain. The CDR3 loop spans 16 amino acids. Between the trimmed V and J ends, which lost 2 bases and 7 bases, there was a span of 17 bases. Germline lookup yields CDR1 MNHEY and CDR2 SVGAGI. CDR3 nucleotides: TGTGCCAGCAGTTACCAGTCGGGGAATGGTTTTGAAAAACTGTTTTTT. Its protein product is CASSYQSGNGFEKLFF.

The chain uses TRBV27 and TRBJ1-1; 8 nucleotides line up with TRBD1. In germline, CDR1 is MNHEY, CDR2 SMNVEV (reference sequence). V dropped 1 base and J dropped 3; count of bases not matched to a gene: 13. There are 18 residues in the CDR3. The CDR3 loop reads CASSLYGGTGGWDTEAFF. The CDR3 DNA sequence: TGTGCCAGCAGTTTATACGGGGGGACAGGAGGATGGGACACTGAAGCTTTCTTT.

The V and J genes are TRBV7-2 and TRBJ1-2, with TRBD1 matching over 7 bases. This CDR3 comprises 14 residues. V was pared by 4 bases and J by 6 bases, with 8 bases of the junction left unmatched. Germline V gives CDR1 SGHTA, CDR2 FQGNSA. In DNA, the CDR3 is TGTGCCAGCAGCTCACAGGGGCGCAGGGATGGCTACACCTTC. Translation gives CASSSQGRRDGYTF.

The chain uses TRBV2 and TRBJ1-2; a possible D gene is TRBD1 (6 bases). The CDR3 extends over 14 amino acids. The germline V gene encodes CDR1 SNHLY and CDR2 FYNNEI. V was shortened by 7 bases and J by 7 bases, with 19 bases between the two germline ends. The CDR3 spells CASIPGGFVGGYTF. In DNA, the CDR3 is TGTGCCAGCATTCCCGGGGGCTTTGTGGGTGGCTACACCTTC.

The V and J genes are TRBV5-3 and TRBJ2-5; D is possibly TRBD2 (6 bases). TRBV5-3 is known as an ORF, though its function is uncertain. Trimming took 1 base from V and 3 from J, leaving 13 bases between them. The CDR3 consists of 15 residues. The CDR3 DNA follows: TGTGCCAGAAGCTTGATTGGGCGGGGAAAAGAGACCCAGTACTTC. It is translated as CARSLIGRGKETQYF.

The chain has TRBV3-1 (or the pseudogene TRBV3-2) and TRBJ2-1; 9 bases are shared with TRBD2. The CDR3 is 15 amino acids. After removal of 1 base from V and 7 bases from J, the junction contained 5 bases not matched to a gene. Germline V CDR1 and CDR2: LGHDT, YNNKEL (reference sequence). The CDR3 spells CASSQVAGVGNEQFF. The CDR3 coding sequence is TGTGCCAGCAGCCAAGTAGCGGGAGTTGGAAATGAGCAGTTCTTC.